This T cell receptor (beta chain) was captured in a study of blood T cells in healthy people across ages. Whole-study results and caveats: The unsorted PBMCs prevented any conclusive comparison of naive versus antigen-experienced cells.

Whenever a sample was processed, at least 6.5 million PBMCs were isolated. Then a second PCR, running roughly 7 to 11 cycles, was carried out with a sample-barcoded 5' primer and a J-beta primer mix. TCRdb itself ran the 5' RACE reads through MiXCR, one entry per CDR3 protein. The sample shows some 1.4 million distinct CDR3 sequences, 35% to 45% of them seen only once. Comment on this clonotype: The antigen remains unidentified.

The CDR3 loop spans 17 amino acids. The V gene's germline CDR1 is ENHRY and CDR2 SYGVKD. J gave up 4 bases and V 5 bases, and 15 bases lay outside the gene matches. V is TRBV10-3 and J is TRBJ1-2, with 8 bases fitting TRBD1. The specimen sequenced was blood. The TCR sequence derives from a woman aged 18-30 years in good health. CDR3 in DNA: TGTGCCATCAGTACACCTGTAGAGACAGGGGAGGGCTATGGCTACACCTTC. Amino acid sequence: CAISTPVETGEGYGYTF.